A selection of T cell receptor beta chains follows, all from one sample in a study of T cells in tuberculosis. Repertoires were generated with immunoSEQ multiplex PCR, while TCRdb's copy carries only in-frame clones and drops some. The repertoire holds some 41,000 clones, with approximately 94% as singletons. The sequenced sample consisted of PBMCs. The source is a donor aged 10-29 years with latent tuberculosis or without tuberculosis infection. Some clones in this sample may be carry-over from other donors' samples. The CDR3 runs from the conserved cysteine through the conserved F or W. D genes are given only for firm matches. Where a row states a size, it is once, few, many or the class of an expanded clone; other rows omit it.

d_gene: TRBD2; v_gene: TRBV12-5; j_gene: TRBJ2-7; abundance: -; CDR3aa: CASGSSGRAYEQYF; CDR3nt: TGTGCTAGTGGCTCCAGCGGGAGGGCCTACGAGCAGTACTTC
d_gene: -; v_gene: TRBV7-2; j_gene: TRBJ2-4; abundance: -; CDR3aa: CASSLAHQGAKNIQYF; CDR3nt: TGTGCCAGCAGCTTAGCCCATCAGGGGGCCAAAAACATTCAGTACTTC
d_gene: TRBD2; v_gene: TRBV7-3; j_gene: TRBJ2-5; abundance: -; CDR3aa: CASSRSGRALGETQYF; CDR3nt: TGTGCCAGCAGCCGTAGCGGGAGGGCCCTAGGAGAGACCCAGTACTTC
d_gene: -; v_gene: TRBV29-1; j_gene: TRBJ1-2; abundance: -; CDR3aa: CSVEDREAPTF; CDR3nt: TGCAGCGTTGAAGATCGGGAGGCCCCCACCTTC
d_gene: -; v_gene: TRBV7-9; j_gene: TRBJ1-3; abundance: -; CDR3aa: CASGPLSTVGNTIYF; CDR3nt: TGTGCCAGCGGCCCATTGTCGACAGTTGGAAACACCATATATTTT
d_gene: TRBD1; v_gene: TRBV6-1; j_gene: TRBJ1-2; abundance: -; CDR3aa: CASSESPGQGSYGYTF; CDR3nt: TGTGCCAGCAGTGAAAGTCCGGGACAGGGGAGCTATGGCTACACCTTC
d_gene: -; v_gene: TRBV11-2; j_gene: TRBJ2-7; abundance: -; CDR3aa: CASSSGGYEQYF; CDR3nt: TGTGCCAGCAGCTCCGGGGGCTACGAGCAGTACTTC
d_gene: -; v_gene: TRBV20-1; j_gene: TRBJ2-1; abundance: -; CDR3aa: CSARTGYEQFF; CDR3nt: TGCAGTGCTCGTACAGGGTACGAGCAGTTCTTC
d_gene: -; v_gene: TRBV7-9; j_gene: TRBJ1-1; abundance: -; CDR3aa: CASSLEAVSEAFF; CDR3nt: TGTGCCAGCAGCTTAGAGGCGGTTTCTGAAGCTTTCTTT
d_gene: -; v_gene: TRBV18; j_gene: TRBJ2-3; abundance: -; CDR3aa: CASSQAENTQYF; CDR3nt: TGTGCCAGCTCACAAGCCGAGAATACGCAGTATTTT
d_gene: -; v_gene: TRBV12-5; j_gene: TRBJ2-3; abundance: -; CDR3aa: CASGFRLQGRGGTDTQYF; CDR3nt: TGTGCTAGTGGTTTCAGGTTACAGGGAAGAGGTGGCACAGATACGCAGTATTTT
d_gene: -; v_gene: TRBV2; j_gene: TRBJ1-5; abundance: -; CDR3aa: CASKAGGDQPQHF; CDR3nt: TGTGCCAGCAAGGCGGGTGGGGATCAGCCCCAGCATTTT
d_gene: TRBD1; v_gene: TRBV7-2; j_gene: TRBJ2-6; abundance: -; CDR3aa: CASNRAGQGNSGANVLTF; CDR3nt: TGTGCCAGCAACCGAGCCGGACAGGGAAATTCTGGGGCCAACGTCCTGACTTTC
d_gene: -; v_gene: TRBV11-2; j_gene: TRBJ2-7; abundance: -; CDR3aa: CASSTDAGIPYEQYF; CDR3nt: TGTGCCAGCAGCACGGACGCCGGGATCCCCTACGAGCAGTACTTC
d_gene: -; v_gene: TRBV7-2; j_gene: TRBJ1-3; abundance: -; CDR3aa: CASSRGPYTTGNTIYF; CDR3nt: TGTGCCAGCAGCCGCGGGCCTTACACTACTGGAAACACCATATATTTT
d_gene: -; v_gene: TRBV28; j_gene: TRBJ2-3; abundance: -; CDR3aa: CASSSRDTQYF; CDR3nt: TGTGCCAGCAGTTCTAGAGATACGCAGTATTTT
d_gene: TRBD1; v_gene: TRBV29-1; j_gene: TRBJ2-7; abundance: -; CDR3aa: CSVEGLLAGGSYEQYF; CDR3nt: TGCAGCGTTGAAGGCCTTTTGGCAGGGGGATCCTACGAGCAGTACTTC
d_gene: TRBD2; v_gene: TRBV28; j_gene: TRBJ2-2; abundance: once; CDR3aa: CASIASGRVRTGELFF; CDR3nt: TGTGCCAGCATCGCTAGCGGGAGGGTGAGGACCGGGGAGCTGTTTTTT
d_gene: -; v_gene: TRBV6-5; j_gene: TRBJ1-4; abundance: -; CDR3aa: CASTQGQLTNEKLFF; CDR3nt: TGTGCCAGCACTCAGGGACAACTGACTAATGAAAAACTGTTTTTT
d_gene: TRBD2; v_gene: TRBV4-1; j_gene: TRBJ2-7; abundance: -; CDR3aa: CASSLQPLAGYEQYF; CDR3nt: TGCGCCAGCAGCCTCCAGCCACTAGCGGGGTACGAGCAGTACTTC
d_gene: -; v_gene: TRBV7-2; j_gene: TRBJ2-2; abundance: -; CDR3aa: CASSRDTGELFF; CDR3nt: TGTGCCAGCAGCCGGGACACCGGGGAGCTGTTTTTT